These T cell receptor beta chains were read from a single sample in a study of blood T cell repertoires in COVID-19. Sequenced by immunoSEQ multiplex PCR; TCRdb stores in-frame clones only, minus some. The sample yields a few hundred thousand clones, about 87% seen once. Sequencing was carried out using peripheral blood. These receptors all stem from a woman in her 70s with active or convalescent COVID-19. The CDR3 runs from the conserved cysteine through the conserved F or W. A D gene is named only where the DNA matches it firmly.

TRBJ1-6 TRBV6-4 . TGTGCCAGCAGTGCTGACCGACAGGAATCACCCCTCCACTTT CASSADRQESPLHF
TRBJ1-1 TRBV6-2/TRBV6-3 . TGTGCCAGCAGCCCTATAAGGGGCGCGAACACTGAAGCTTTCTTT CASSPIRGANTEAFF
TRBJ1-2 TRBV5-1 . TGCGCCAGCAGAAGGTGGGGGGACTATGGCTACACCTTC CASRRWGDYGYTF
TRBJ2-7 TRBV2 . TGTGCCAGCAGTGAAGAGGTGGGGCCAACCTACGAGCAGTACTTC CASSEEVGPTYEQYF
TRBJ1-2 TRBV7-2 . TGTGCCAGCAGCCCCGGAGGGTGGGTGGATGGCTACACCTTC CASSPGGWVDGYTF
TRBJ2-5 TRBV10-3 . TGTGCCACCACGCCGGGGGAGGAGACCCAGTACTTC CATTPGEETQYF
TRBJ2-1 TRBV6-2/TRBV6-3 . TGTGCCAGCAGTCCGATCACTAGGAGTCAGTTCTTC CASSPITRSQFF
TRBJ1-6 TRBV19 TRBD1 TGTGCCAGTGCTGGACAGGGGAATTCACCCCTCCACTTT CASAGQGNSPLHF
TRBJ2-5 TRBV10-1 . TGCGCCAGCAGTGAGTCCAGGGTGGCGGAGACCCAGTACTTC CASSESRVAETQYF
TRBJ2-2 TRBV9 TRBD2 TGTGCCAGCAGCAGACGGCTAGCGGGGGCCCCGAACACCGGGGAGCTGTTTTTT CASSRRLAGAPNTGELFF